Listed below are T cell receptor beta chains from one sample, sequenced in a study of cytomegalovirus exposure and HLA in healthy donors. Some clones are missing from TCRdb's copy, which holds only in-frame ones; the method was immunoSEQ multiplex PCR. Of under 150,000 clones in the sample, 74% were seen once. The sample consisted of PBMCs. Every receptor here comes from a woman in her thirties or forties in good health and CMV-seropositive. Each CDR3 is given with its conserved first and last residue. A D gene is named only where the DNA matches it firmly. The size field is filled for only some rows; it gives once, few, many or a size class.

clone_size,d_call,v_call,j_call,cdr3_nt,cdr3_aa
once,TRBD1,TRBV6-1,TRBJ1-5,TGTGCCAGCAGTGGGGTCAGGGGGTTGAATCAGCCCCAGCATTTT,CASSGVRGLNQPQHF
-,-,TRBV18,TRBJ1-1,TGTGCCAGCTCATCTGTCGGTCAAGGGGGTGGCACTGAAGCTTTCTTT,CASSSVGQGGGTEAFF
-,TRBD1,TRBV6-1,TRBJ1-3,TGTGCCAGCAAATCCCCGGGACAGGGAGGAAACACCATATATTTT,CASKSPGQGGNTIYF
once,TRBD2,TRBV10-3,TRBJ2-2,TGTGCCAGCGGACTAGCGGGGAACACCGGGGAGCTGTTTTTT,CASGLAGNTGELFF
-,TRBD2,TRBV11-3,TRBJ2-3,TGTGCCAGCAGCTCAGGACTAGGTGGAGCAGATACGCAGTATTTT,CASSSGLGGADTQYF
-,TRBD1,TRBV6-1,TRBJ2-7,TGTGCCAGCAGTTCCCCCGGGACAGGCTCCTACGAGCAGTACTTC,CASSSPGTGSYEQYF
-,-,TRBV18,TRBJ2-7,TGTGCCAGCTCACCCGACAGGACCGGCGAGCAGTACTTC,CASSPDRTGEQYF
-,TRBD1,TRBV19,TRBJ1-2,TGTGCCAGTACCTCCCCCGGGACAGGGGGTAACTATGGCTACACCTTC,CASTSPGTGGNYGYTF
once,TRBD1,TRBV4-1,TRBJ1-2,TGCGCCAGCAGCCATCAACAGGGGGCCGGAGGTGGCTACACCTTC,CASSHQQGAGGGYTF
-,-,TRBV14,TRBJ2-5,TGTGCCAGCAGCCACGGACTGACCCCTGAGACCCAGTACTTC,CASSHGLTPETQYF
few,-,TRBV5-6,TRBJ1-5,TGTGCCAGCAGCTTGGGACTTTGGTCTCAGCCCCAGCATTTT,CASSLGLWSQPQHF
-,TRBD1,TRBV2,TRBJ1-2,TGTGCCAGCAATACCCTCGGGACAGGGGTTGATGGCTACACCTTC,CASNTLGTGVDGYTF
-,-,TRBV5-1,TRBJ2-1,TGCGCCAGCAGCTTGGAGTCCGGCTCCTACAATGAGCAGTTCTTC,CASSLESGSYNEQFF
-,TRBD2,TRBV4-1,TRBJ2-7,TGCGCCAGCAGCCAGGCACCCGGGACTAGCGGCTACGAGCAGTACTTC,CASSQAPGTSGYEQYF
-,-,TRBV18,TRBJ2-7,TGTGCCAGCTCACCAACGCGGGACGGGGTCACCTACGAGCAGTACTTC,CASSPTRDGVTYEQYF
-,-,TRBV10-3,TRBJ2-7,TGTGCCATCAGTACCACGTCAGGGCTCAGGTACGAGCAGTACTTC,CAISTTSGLRYEQYF
-,-,TRBV7-2,TRBJ2-1,TGTGCCAGCAGTCCCCAGTCCTACAATGAGCAGTTCTTC,CASSPQSYNEQFF
-,-,TRBV4-3,TRBJ1-6,TGCGCCAGCAGCCAAATCGGGGGAGAATCACCCCTCCACTTT,CASSQIGGESPLHF
few,TRBD1,TRBV9,TRBJ1-2,TGTGCCAGCAGCCGCCGGACAGGGCATGGCTACACCTTC,CASSRRTGHGYTF
-,TRBD2,TRBV5-1,TRBJ2-7,TGCGCCAGCAGCCCCGGGACTAGCGGGAACTACGAGCAGTACTTC,CASSPGTSGNYEQYF
-,-,TRBV28,TRBJ2-4,TGTGCCAGCAGTTTTAGTGAGGCCAAAAACATTCAGTACTTC,CASSFSEAKNIQYF
-,-,TRBV11-3,TRBJ1-1,TGTGCCAGCAGCTTTGGATTGGGGGGTGACACTGAAGCTTTCTTT,CASSFGLGGDTEAFF
-,-,TRBV27,TRBJ2-3,TGTGCCAGCAGTCAAACAGGGTTTCACCTCATCACAGATACGCAGTATTTT,CASSQTGFHLITDTQYF
-,TRBD1,TRBV11-3,TRBJ2-1,TGTGCCAGCAGCACCCGACAGGGGGGTGAGCAGTTCTTC,CASSTRQGGEQFF
few,TRBD2,TRBV4-2,TRBJ2-3,TGTGCCAGCAGCCGTGGGACTAGCGGGGGGGATACGCAGTATTTT,CASSRGTSGGDTQYF
-,TRBD2,TRBV6-5,TRBJ2-2,TGTGCCAGCAGACCCCTAGCGGGGGCGACCGGGGAGCTGTTTTTT,CASRPLAGATGELFF
once,TRBD2,TRBV7-8,TRBJ2-1,TGTGCCAGCAGCTTAGTAGGGCTAGCGGGGGGCAATGAGCAGTTCTTC,CASSLVGLAGGNEQFF
-,-,TRBV5-1,TRBJ1-2,TGCGCCAGCAGCTTGGGGCAGGGTGATGGCTACACCTTC,CASSLGQGDGYTF
-,-,TRBV30,TRBJ2-7,TGTGCCTGGACCGTAGGCGGCCGCCTCCCGCAGTACTTC,CAWTVGGRLPQYF
-,-,TRBV7-9,TRBJ2-1,TGTGCCAGCAGCCCCGGGTGGAATGAGCAGTTCTTC,CASSPGWNEQFF
-,-,TRBV11-2,TRBJ2-1,TGTGCCAGCAGCTTAGCGGGGGTCTCCTACAATGAGCAGTTCTTC,CASSLAGVSYNEQFF
-,-,TRBV27,TRBJ1-2,TGTGCCAGCACCCCAAGGCCAGGATATAACTATGGCTACACCTTC,CASTPRPGYNYGYTF
-,-,TRBV28,TRBJ1-1,TGTGCCAGCGGAGTCAATGAAGCTTTCTTT,CASGVNEAFF
-,TRBD2,TRBV6-1,TRBJ2-1,TGTGCCAGCAGTGAAGCTAGCGGGAGGGCCAATGGGCAGTTCTTC,CASSEASGRANGQFF
-,TRBD1,TRBV6-1,TRBJ2-7,TGTGCCAGCAGTGCAGAACAGGGGGCATCCTACGAGCAGTACTTC,CASSAEQGASYEQYF
-,-,TRBV19,TRBJ1-6,TGTGCCAGTAGTGTCTCAAAGGGGCGAGATTCACCCCTCCACTTT,CASSVSKGRDSPLHF
-,TRBD1,TRBV6-6,TRBJ1-1,TGTGCCAGCAGTTTGCCCCCCCCTGACAGGGACACTGAAGCTTTCTTT,CASSLPPPDRDTEAFF
-,TRBD2,TRBV12-5,TRBJ2-3,TGTGCTAGTGGTTTTCACCCTTTCGGACTAGCGGGAGAGGGTTGGGCAGATACGCAGTATTTT,CASGFHPFGLAGEGWADTQYF
-,TRBD1,TRBV18,TRBJ1-5,TGTGCCAGCTCGCCGGACAGGGGGGTTGGGCCCCAGCATTTT,CASSPDRGVGPQHF
once,TRBD1,TRBV7-2,TRBJ2-7,TGTGCCAGCAGCCCTCCGGACAGGGGGCGCGAGCAGTACTTC,CASSPPDRGREQYF
-,-,TRBV6-1,TRBJ1-2,TGTGCCAGCGAAAAACAGGGTGGGTTCGCCTATGGCTACACCTTC,CASEKQGGFAYGYTF
few,-,TRBV6-6,TRBJ1-5,TGTGCCAGCAGTTACGGATCCAGGGGATGGAATCAGCCCCAGCATTTT,CASSYGSRGWNQPQHF
once,-,TRBV4-2,TRBJ2-1,TGTGCCAGCAGCCAAGATGTGGTAGCTAGACACAATGAGCAGTTCTTC,CASSQDVVARHNEQFF
few,TRBD2,TRBV9,TRBJ2-7,TGTGCCAGCAGCGCGAGACTAGCGGCAAGCTCCTACGAGCAGTACTTC,CASSARLAASSYEQYF
-,-,TRBV6-5,TRBJ1-1,TGTGCCAGCAGTTCGGGGGGCACGAACACTGAAGCTTTCTTT,CASSSGGTNTEAFF
-,TRBD1,TRBV5-4,TRBJ2-1,TGTGCCAGCAGCATCCGGGACAGCTACAATGAGCAGTTCTTC,CASSIRDSYNEQFF
-,-,TRBV11-3,TRBJ2-1,TGTGCCAGCAGCTTCCAAGGTAGCGGCTTCAATGAGCAGTTCTTC,CASSFQGSGFNEQFF
-,-,TRBV6-6,TRBJ2-7,TGTGCCAGCAGCGCTAACAGTTACGAGCAGTACTTC,CASSANSYEQYF
-,-,TRBV7-9,TRBJ1-1,TGTTCCAGCAGCTTAAACAGCATGAACACTGAAGCTTTCTTT,CSSSLNSMNTEAFF
-,-,TRBV25-1,TRBJ1-4,TGTGCCAGCAGTGGAGGCGGGACTAATGAAAAACTGTTTTTT,CASSGGGTNEKLFF
-,-,TRBV10-3,TRBJ2-7,TGTGCCATCAGTGATTTTACTCCGGGACTTTCCACCTACGAGCAGTACTTC,CAISDFTPGLSTYEQYF
-,TRBD2,TRBV18,TRBJ2-5,TGTGCCAGCTCACCACAAGCGGGGCTTGAAGAGACCCAGTACTTC,CASSPQAGLEETQYF
-,-,TRBV19,TRBJ1-2,TGTGCCAGTAGTATAGGCGGGACCGCGATCTATGGCTACACCTTC,CASSIGGTAIYGYTF
-,TRBD2,TRBV29-1,TRBJ2-7,TGCAGCGTTGTCCCCCCCGGACTAGCGGCCTACGAGCAGTACTTC,CSVVPPGLAAYEQYF
-,-,TRBV6-1,TRBJ1-1,TGTGCCAGCAGTAGCTCAGGGCGGGGAGCTTTCTTT,CASSSSGRGAFF
-,TRBD1,TRBV13,TRBJ1-5,TGTGCCAGCAGTTCACAGGGGAGCAATCAGCCCCAGCATTTT,CASSSQGSNQPQHF
-,TRBD2,TRBV4-1,TRBJ2-3,TGCGCCAGCAGCCAGAGGGGGCTAGCGGGGGATACGCAGTATTTT,CASSQRGLAGDTQYF
-,-,TRBV29-1,TRBJ2-7,TGCAGCGTAGGGACAAGTGGCTCCACCGAGCAGTACTTC,CSVGTSGSTEQYF
-,TRBD2,TRBV27,TRBJ2-7,TGTGCCAGCAGCCCCGGGGCTAGCGGGAGATTATCGAGGTTCGAGCAGTACTTC,CASSPGASGRLSRFEQYF
-,-,TRBV7-2,TRBJ2-1,TGTGCCAGCAGGGGGGGGCGGGACTCCTACAATGAGCAGTTCTTC,CASRGGRDSYNEQFF